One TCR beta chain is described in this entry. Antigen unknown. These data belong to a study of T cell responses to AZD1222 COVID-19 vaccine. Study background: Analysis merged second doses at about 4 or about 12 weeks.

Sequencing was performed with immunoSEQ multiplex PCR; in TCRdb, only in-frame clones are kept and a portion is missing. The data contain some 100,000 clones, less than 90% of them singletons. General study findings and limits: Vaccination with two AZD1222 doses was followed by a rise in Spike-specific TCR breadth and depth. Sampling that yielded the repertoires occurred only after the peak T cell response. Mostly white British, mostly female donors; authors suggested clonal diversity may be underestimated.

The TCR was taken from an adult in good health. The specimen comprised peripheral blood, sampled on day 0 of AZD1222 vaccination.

CDR3 bases: TGTGCCAGCAGGTCTCCACAGGGGGCGTATGGCTACACCTTC. As protein: CASRSPQGAYGYTF. The chain joins TRBV6-5 to TRBJ1-2; 9 nucleotides match TRBD1. The junction had 7 bases not matched to a gene; V was cut back by 6 bases and J by 5 bases. Germline V lookup: CDR1 MNHEY, CDR2 SVGAGI. CDR3 length: 14 amino acids.